Each of the 19 T cell receptor beta chains below was sequenced from the same sample in a study of cytomegalovirus exposure and HLA in healthy donors. PCR involved 60 Vbeta and 13 Jbeta primers. Sequencing was performed with immunoSEQ multiplex PCR; in TCRdb, only in-frame clones are kept and a portion is missing. The sample lists roughly 180,000 clones, approximately 80% occurring once. Sequencing input: PBMCs. The receptors shown here come from a man aged 30-40 years in good health and CMV-seronegative.

The chain uses TRBV19 and TRBJ1-1; no firm D call. The CDR3 is 14 amino acids. V was shortened by 2 bases and J by 5 bases, with 12 bases between the two germline ends. Germline loops: CDR1 LNHDA, CDR2 SQIVND (reference sequence). The CDR3 region is CASSIQHSITEAFF. CDR3 coding DNA: TGTGCCAGTAGTATACAGCACAGCATTACTGAAGCTTTCTTT. The full variable domain, completed using reference TRBV19 and TRBJ1-1, is DGGITQSPKYLFRKEGQNVTLSCEQNLNHDAMYWYRQDPGQGLRLIYYSQIVNDFQKGDIAEGYSVSREKKESFPLTVTSAQKNPTAFYLCASSIQHSITEAFFGQGTRLTVV.

This clone has just a few counts. The genes are TRBV4-2 and TRBJ2-7; 9 nucleotides align to TRBD2. This CDR3 region has 16 residues. V lost 0 bases to trimming and J lost 4 bases; unmatched junction nucleotides: 7. Germline V CDR1 and CDR2: LGHNA, YNFKEQ. The CDR3 reads CASSQDLAGRSYEQYF. For the CDR3, the DNA is TGTGCCAGCAGCCAAGATCTAGCGGGAAGATCTTACGAGCAGTACTTC.

The chain uses TRBV6-5 and TRBJ2-7, with TRBD2 as a possible D gene (5 bases). The CDR3 has 15 residues. Trimming removed 0 bases from V and 2 bases from J, with 11 bases in between. Germline loops: CDR1 MNHEY, CDR2 SVGAGI. The CDR3 here is CASSYSRAGAYEQYF. Here the CDR3 DNA reads TGTGCCAGCAGTTACTCGAGGGCAGGTGCCTACGAGCAGTACTTC.

The chain employs TRBV7-3 and TRBJ2-1; 7 nucleotides line up with TRBD2. V lost 4 bases and J lost 4; bases outside the gene matches: 4. The V gene's germline CDR1 is SGHTA and CDR2 FQGTGA. This CDR3 has 14 amino acids. CDR3 region: CASSSHGGYNEQFF. CDR3 nucleotides: TGTGCCAGCAGCTCCCACGGGGGGTACAATGAGCAGTTCTTC.

With respect to this clone: The same CDR3 also results from other DNA sequences found in this sample. This chain joins TRBV7-9 and TRBJ2-7; 9 bases line up with TRBD1. V was clipped by 5 bases and J by 4 bases; unmatched bases: 6. The CDR3 has 14 residues. Germline lookup yields CDR1 SEHNR and CDR2 FQNEAQ (reference sequence). The CDR3 nucleotides read TGTGCCAGCAGCCTTACAGGGGGCCAGTACGAGCAGTACTTC. Translated, it gives CASSLTGGQYEQYF.

The chain is built from TRBV7-9 and TRBJ1-2; D is possibly TRBD1 (5 bases). There are 14 residues in the CDR3. V lost 7 bases and J 4 bases, leaving 16 bases between the germline ends. CDR1 and CDR2 from the germline V gene are SEHNR and FQNEAQ (reference sequence). In nucleotides, the CDR3 is TGTGCCAGCATCTCCCCCGGGGGACCCTATGGCTACACCTTC. Residues: CASISPGGPYGYTF.

The rearrangement links TRBV9 to TRBJ1-5; D gene uncertain. CDR1 and CDR2 (germline): SGDLS, YYNGEE. This CDR3 contains 16 residues. V was cut by 0 bases and J by 0 bases, with 10 bases left in between. In nucleotides, the CDR3 is TGTGCCAGCAGCGTAGGGGCAGATGATAGCAATCAGCCCCAGCATTTT. Its translation is CASSVGADDSNQPQHF.

J is TRBJ1-2 and V is TRBV5-6; D is undetermined. This CDR3 has 13 amino acids. The germline CDR1 and CDR2 sequences are SGHDT and YYEEEE. Trimming took off 0 bases at V and 5 bases at J, with 8 bases between the two ends. The CDR3 coding sequence is TGTGCCAGCAGCTTGGGGCGGAATTATGGCTACACCTTC. Translating it yields CASSLGRNYGYTF.

J is TRBJ2-3 and V is TRBV7-2; 11 bases fit TRBD2. CDR1 and CDR2 (germline): SGHTA, FQGNSA. V was pared by 4 bases and J by 0 bases, with 3 bases of the junction left unmatched. The CDR3 runs 16 residues. In nucleotides, the CDR3 is TGTGCCAGCAGCTCTCTAGCGGGAGGAAGCACAGATACGCAGTATTTT. This codes for CASSSLAGGSTDTQYF. The variable domain in full, completed from reference TRBV7-2 and TRBJ2-3, reads GAGVSQSPSNKVTEKGKDVELRCDPISGHTALYWYRQSLGQGLEFLIYFQGNSAPDKSGLPSDRFSAERTGGSVSTLTIQRTQQEDSAVYLCASSSLAGGSTDTQYFGPGTRLTVL.

The V and J genes are TRBV4-1 and TRBJ2-1; D might be TRBD2 (5 bases). Trimming cost V 0 bases and J 3 bases, with 12 bases left between them. Germline V gene sequence: CDR1 MGHRA, CDR2 YSYEKL. This CDR3 is built from 16 residues. DNA for the CDR3: TGCGCCAGCAGCCAAGATGTGGCAGCGGTCTACAATGAGCAGTTCTTC. This codes for CASSQDVAAVYNEQFF.

The chain employs TRBV15 and TRBJ1-5, with D tentatively TRBD1 (5 bases). This CDR3 spans 11 amino acids. V was shortened by 11 bases and J by 6 bases, with 11 bases between the two germline ends. Germline V lookup: CDR1 LNHNV, CDR2 YYDKDF (reference sequence). The CDR3 sequence: CAPVGGQPQHF. DNA for the CDR3: TGTGCCCCAGTGGGGGGTCAGCCCCAGCATTTT.

The genes are TRBV9 and TRBJ2-2, with a possible D match to TRBD1 (7 bases). V lost 3 bases and J lost 4, with 16 bases in between. CDR1 is SGDLS, CDR2 YYNGEE, per germline. This CDR3 is 16 amino acids long. The CDR3 nucleotides are TGTGCCAGCAGCGGGACAGGAGGGGTTAGCACCGGGGAGCTGTTTTTT. Translating it yields CASSGTGGVSTGELFF.

The chain recombines TRBV7-2 with TRBJ2-3, with 7 nucleotides matching TRBD1. After removal of 5 bases from V and 7 bases from J, the junction contained 3 bases not matched to a gene. Germline CDR1 is SGHTA and CDR2 is FQGNSA. This CDR3 has 12 amino acids. CDR3 coding DNA: TGTGCCAGCAGCCCACAGGGGCATACGCAGTATTTT. Residues: CASSPQGHTQYF. Looking up the rest from reference TRBV7-2 and TRBJ2-3 gives the full variable domain: GAGVSQSPSNKVTEKGKDVELRCDPISGHTALYWYRQSLGQGLEFLIYFQGNSAPDKSGLPSDRFSAERTGGSVSTLTIQRTQQEDSAVYLCASSPQGHTQYFGPGTRLTVL.

Here the CDR3 DNA reads TGCGCCAGCAGCCTCCTCGGACAGGGGAGTAATTCACCCCTCCACTTT. Its translation: CASSLLGQGSNSPLHF. The chain is built from TRBV5-1 and TRBJ1-6, with 9 nucleotides matching TRBD1. The CDR3 runs 16 residues. The V gene's germline CDR1 is SGHRS and CDR2 YFSETQ. The V and J ends lost 4 bases and 6 bases, in that order; junction bases with no gene match: 8.

This sequence joins TRBV20-1 and TRBJ1-1; D remains ambiguous. Germline CDR1 is DFQATT and CDR2 is SNEGSKA (reference sequence). Trimming removed 5 bases from V and 1 base from J, with 5 bases in between. The CDR3 consists of 11 residues. The CDR3 region has the DNA TGCAGTGCTGTCGGGAACACTGAAGCTTTCTTT. The encoded protein is CSAVGNTEAFF.

The CDR3, as DNA: TGCAGCGTTGAAACAGGAAACTATGGCTACACCTTC. It encodes CSVETGNYGYTF. This sequence joins TRBV29-1 and TRBJ1-2, with TRBD1 as a possible D gene (5 bases). Trimming removed 2 bases from V and 2 bases from J, with 6 bases in between. CDR3 length: 12 amino acids. From germline, CDR1 is SQVTM and CDR2 ANQGSEA. Full variable domain (rest looked up from reference TRBV29-1 and TRBJ1-2): SAVISQKPSRDICQRGTSLTIQCQVDSQVTMMFWYRQQPGQSLTLIATANQGSEATYESGFVIDKFPISRPNLTFSTLTVSNMSPEDSSIYLCSVETGNYGYTFGSGTRLTVV.

The chain carries TRBV6-5 and TRBJ2-7; TRBD1 aligns across 8 bases. Germline CDR1 is MNHEY and CDR2 is SVGAGI. The CDR3 sequence is 14 residues long. V lost 8 bases and J lost 2; bases outside the gene matches: 8. The CDR3 region is CASGTGTGAYEQYF. Written as DNA, the CDR3 is TGTGCCAGCGGCACCGGGACAGGAGCCTACGAGCAGTACTTC.

For this clone: The germline gene is not matched at one end of the junction; a read error may be the cause. V is TRBV30 and J is TRBJ1-1; no clear D. This CDR3 has 10 residues. CDR1 GTSNPN and CDR2 SVGIG come from the germline V gene (reference sequence). The CDR3 region is CAWSVTEASF. DNA of the CDR3: TGTGCCTGGAGTGTCACTGAAGCTTCCTTT.

The rearrangement joins TRBV7-2 to TRBJ1-5; tentative D call: TRBD1 (6 bases). The CDR3 runs 15 residues. Germline CDR1 and CDR2: SGHTA and FQGNSA. Trimming left V 5 bases short and J 3 bases short, with 14 bases between. CDR3 in DNA: TGTGCCAGCAGCCCAGTAGGGGGAAACAATCAGCCCCAGCATTTT. The encoded protein is CASSPVGGNNQPQHF. Together with reference TRBV7-2 and TRBJ1-5, the CDR3 gives the full variable domain: GAGVSQSPSNKVTEKGKDVELRCDPISGHTALYWYRQSLGQGLEFLIYFQGNSAPDKSGLPSDRFSAERTGGSVSTLTIQRTQQEDSAVYLCASSPVGGNNQPQHFGDGTRLSIL.